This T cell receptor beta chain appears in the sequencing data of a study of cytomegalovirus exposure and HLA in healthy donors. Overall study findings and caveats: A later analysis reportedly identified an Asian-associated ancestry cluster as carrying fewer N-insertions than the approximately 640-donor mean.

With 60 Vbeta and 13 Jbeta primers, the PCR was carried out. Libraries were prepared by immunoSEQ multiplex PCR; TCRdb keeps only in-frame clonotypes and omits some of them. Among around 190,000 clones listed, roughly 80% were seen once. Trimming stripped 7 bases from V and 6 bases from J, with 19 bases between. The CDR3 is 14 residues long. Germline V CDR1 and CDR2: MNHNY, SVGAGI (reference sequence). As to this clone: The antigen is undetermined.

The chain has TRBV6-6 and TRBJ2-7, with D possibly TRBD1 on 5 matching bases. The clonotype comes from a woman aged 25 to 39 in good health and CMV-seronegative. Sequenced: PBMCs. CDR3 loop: CASTPTGGALEQYF. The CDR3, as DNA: TGTGCCAGCACCCCCACCGGTGGGGCCCTCGAGCAGTACTTC.